The T cell receptor (beta chain) described here comes from a study of blood T cell repertoires in COVID-19. Study-wide context: PBMCs, B-cell-depleted T cells, or T cells provided the cDNA or gDNA that made up the material.

Source study methods: Amplification from reference gene primers served as the basis for estimated nucleated cell counts. Generated by immunoSEQ multiplex PCR, the TCRdb table keeps only in-frame clones and is missing some. From that table come the V and J calls and clone size; the DNA was used to work out D and trimming. The table lists tens of thousands of clones, about 80% of them singletons. This CDR3 comprises 17 residues. The ends lost 7 bases at V and 0 bases at J; junction bases unmatched: 15. Germline values: CDR1 SNHLY, CDR2 FYNNEI. The gene calls are TRBV2 and TRBJ2-7; 7 nucleotides match TRBD1. The sequenced sample was peripheral blood. The sequence came from a woman between 55 and 75 years old with acute or convalescent COVID-19. CDR3: CASIGGGRGLSSYEQYF. In DNA form, the CDR3 reads TGTGCCAGCATAGGGGGCGGTAGGGGCCTTAGCTCCTACGAGCAGTACTTC.